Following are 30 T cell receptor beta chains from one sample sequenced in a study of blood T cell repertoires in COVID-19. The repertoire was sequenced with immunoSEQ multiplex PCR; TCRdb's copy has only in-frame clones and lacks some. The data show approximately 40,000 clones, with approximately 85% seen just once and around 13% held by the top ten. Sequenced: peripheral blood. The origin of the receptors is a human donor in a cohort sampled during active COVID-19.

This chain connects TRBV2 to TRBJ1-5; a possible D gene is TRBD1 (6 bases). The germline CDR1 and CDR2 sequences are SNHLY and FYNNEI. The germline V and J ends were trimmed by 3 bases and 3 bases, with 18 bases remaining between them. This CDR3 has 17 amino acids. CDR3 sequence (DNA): TGTGCCAGCAGTGAGGGGGAACAGGGACCGATCAATCAGCCCCAGCATTTT. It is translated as CASSEGEQGPINQPQHF.

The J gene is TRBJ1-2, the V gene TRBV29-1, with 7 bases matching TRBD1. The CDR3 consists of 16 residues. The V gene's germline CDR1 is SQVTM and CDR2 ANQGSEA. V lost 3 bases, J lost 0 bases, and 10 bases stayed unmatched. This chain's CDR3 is CSVDITGATPNYGYTF. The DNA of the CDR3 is TGCAGCGTTGATATCACAGGGGCCACTCCTAACTATGGCTACACCTTC.

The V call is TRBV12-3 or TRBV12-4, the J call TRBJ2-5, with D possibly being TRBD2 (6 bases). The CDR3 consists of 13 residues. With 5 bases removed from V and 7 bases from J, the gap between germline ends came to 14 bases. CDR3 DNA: TGTGCCAGCAGTAGTCATAGCGGCCTGACCCAGTACTTC. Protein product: CASSSHSGLTQYF.

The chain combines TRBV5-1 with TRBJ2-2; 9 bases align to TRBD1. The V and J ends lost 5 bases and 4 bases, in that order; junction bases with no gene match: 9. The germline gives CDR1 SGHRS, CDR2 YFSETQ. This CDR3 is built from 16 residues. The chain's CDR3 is CASSSGDRVFTGELFF. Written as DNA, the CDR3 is TGCGCCAGCAGTTCCGGGGACAGGGTTTTCACCGGGGAGCTGTTTTTT.

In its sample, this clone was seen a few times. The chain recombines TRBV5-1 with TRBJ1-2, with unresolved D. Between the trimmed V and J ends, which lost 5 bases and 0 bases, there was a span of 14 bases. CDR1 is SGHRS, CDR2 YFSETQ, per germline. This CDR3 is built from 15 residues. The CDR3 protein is CASRRDTETNYGYTF. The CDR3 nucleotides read TGCGCCAGCAGGCGAGATACAGAAACTAACTATGGCTACACCTTC.

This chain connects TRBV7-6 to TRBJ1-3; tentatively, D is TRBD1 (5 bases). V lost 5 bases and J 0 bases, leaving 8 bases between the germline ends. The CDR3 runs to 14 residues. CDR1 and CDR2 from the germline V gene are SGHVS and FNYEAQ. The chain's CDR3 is CASSDSFSGNTIYF. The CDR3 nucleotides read TGTGCCAGCAGCGACAGCTTCTCTGGAAACACCATATATTTT.

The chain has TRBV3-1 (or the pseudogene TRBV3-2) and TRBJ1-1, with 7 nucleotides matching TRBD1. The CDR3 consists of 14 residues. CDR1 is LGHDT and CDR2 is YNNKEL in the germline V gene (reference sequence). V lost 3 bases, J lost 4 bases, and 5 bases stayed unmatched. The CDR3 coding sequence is TGTGCCAGCAGCCAGAACAGGGGAAGCACTGAAGCTTTCTTT. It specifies CASSQNRGSTEAFF.

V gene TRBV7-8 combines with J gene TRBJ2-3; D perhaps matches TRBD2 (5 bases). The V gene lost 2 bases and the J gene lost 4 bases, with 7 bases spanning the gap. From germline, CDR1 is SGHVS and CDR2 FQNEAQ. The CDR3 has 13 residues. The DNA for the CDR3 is TGTGCCAGCAGCTTACTAGCTCCAGATACGCAGTATTTT. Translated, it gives CASSLLAPDTQYF.

The CDR3 here is CASRRRQGGDTQYF. The CDR3 nucleotides read TGTGCCAGCAGACGAAGACAGGGCGGAGATACGCAGTATTTT. This chain joins TRBV13 and TRBJ2-3, with TRBD1 identical over 7 bases. Per the germline V gene, CDR1 is PRHDT and CDR2 is FYEKMQ (reference sequence). The CDR3 loop spans 14 amino acids. V dropped 6 bases and J dropped 5; count of bases not matched to a gene: 8.

The CDR3 spells CASSLAGRGSAQYF. The CDR3 nucleotides read TGTGCCAGCAGCTTGGCGGGCAGGGGTTCTGCGCAGTATTTT. This chain links TRBV5-5 with TRBJ2-3, with a possible D match to TRBD1 (6 bases). V was cut by 0 bases and J by 10 bases, with 15 bases left in between. Germline V CDR1 and CDR2: SGHKS, YYEKEE (reference sequence). CDR3 length: 14 residues.

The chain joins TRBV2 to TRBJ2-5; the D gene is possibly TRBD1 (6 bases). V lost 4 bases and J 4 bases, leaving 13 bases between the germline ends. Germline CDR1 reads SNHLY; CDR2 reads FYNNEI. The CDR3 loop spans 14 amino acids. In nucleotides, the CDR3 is TGTGCCAGCAGTGGGACCAGGGGTGGAGAGACCCAGTACTTC. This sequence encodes CASSGTRGGETQYF.

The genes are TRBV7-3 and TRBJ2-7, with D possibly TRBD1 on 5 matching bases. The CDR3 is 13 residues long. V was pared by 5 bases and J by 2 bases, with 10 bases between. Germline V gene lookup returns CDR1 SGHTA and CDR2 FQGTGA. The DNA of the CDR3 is TGTGCCAGCAGCCCCGACAGCACCTACGAGCAGTACTTC. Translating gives CASSPDSTYEQYF.

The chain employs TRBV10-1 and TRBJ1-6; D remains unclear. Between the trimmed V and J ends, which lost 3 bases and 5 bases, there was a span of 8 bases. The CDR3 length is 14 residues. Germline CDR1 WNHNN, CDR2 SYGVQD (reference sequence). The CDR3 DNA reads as TGCGCCAGCAGTGAATTTGCTAATAATTCACCCCTCCACTTT. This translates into CASSEFANNSPLHF.

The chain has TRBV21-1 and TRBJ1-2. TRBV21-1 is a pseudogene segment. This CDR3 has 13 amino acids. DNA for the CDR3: TGTGCCAGCAGCAAAGTTCCGGGAGGCGGCTACACCTTC. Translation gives CASSKVPGGGYTF.

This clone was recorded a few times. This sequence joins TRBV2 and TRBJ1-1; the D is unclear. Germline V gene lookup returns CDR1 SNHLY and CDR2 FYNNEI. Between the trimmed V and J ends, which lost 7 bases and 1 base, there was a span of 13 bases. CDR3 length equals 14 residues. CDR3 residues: CASTAPGQNTEAFF. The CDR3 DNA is TGTGCCAGCACCGCCCCGGGTCAGAACACTGAAGCTTTCTTT.

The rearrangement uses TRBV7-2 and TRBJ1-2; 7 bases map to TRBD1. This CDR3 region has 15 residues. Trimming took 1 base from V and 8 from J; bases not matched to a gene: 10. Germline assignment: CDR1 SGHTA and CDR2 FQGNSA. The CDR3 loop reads CASSLGGQIDMGYTF. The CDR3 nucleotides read TGTGCCAGCAGCTTAGGGGGACAGATCGATATGGGCTACACCTTC.

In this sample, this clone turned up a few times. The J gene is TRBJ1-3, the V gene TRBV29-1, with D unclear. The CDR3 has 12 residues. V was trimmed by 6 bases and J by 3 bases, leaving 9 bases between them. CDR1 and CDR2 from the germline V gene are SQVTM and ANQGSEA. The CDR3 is CSVDAGGNTIYF. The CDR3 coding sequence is TGCAGCGTCGACGCGGGTGGAAACACCATATATTTT.

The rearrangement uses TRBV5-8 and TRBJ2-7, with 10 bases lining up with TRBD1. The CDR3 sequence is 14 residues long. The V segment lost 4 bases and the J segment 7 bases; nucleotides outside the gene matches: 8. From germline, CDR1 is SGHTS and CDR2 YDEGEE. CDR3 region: CASSRGQGVWEQYF. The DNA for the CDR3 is TGTGCCAGCAGCAGAGGACAGGGGGTATGGGAGCAGTACTTC.

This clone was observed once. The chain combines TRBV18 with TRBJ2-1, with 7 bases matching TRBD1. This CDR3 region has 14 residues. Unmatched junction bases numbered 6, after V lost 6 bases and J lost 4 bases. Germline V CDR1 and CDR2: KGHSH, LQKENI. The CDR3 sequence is CASSRDREYNEQFF. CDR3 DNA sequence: TGTGCCAGCTCCCGGGACAGAGAATACAATGAGCAGTTCTTC.

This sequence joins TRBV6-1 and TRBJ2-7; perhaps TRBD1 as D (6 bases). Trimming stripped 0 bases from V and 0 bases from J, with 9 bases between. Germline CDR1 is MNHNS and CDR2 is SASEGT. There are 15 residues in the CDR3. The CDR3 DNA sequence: TGTGCCAGCAGTGAAGCGGGGGCCCACTCCTACGAGCAGTACTTC. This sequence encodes CASSEAGAHSYEQYF.

The CDR3 DNA reads as TGTGCCAGCAGACCGGACAGGGCGAACACTGAAGCTTTCTTT. Translated: CASRPDRANTEAFF. V gene TRBV7-2 combines with J gene TRBJ1-1; TRBD1 aligns across 8 bases. Germline CDR1 and CDR2: SGHTA and FQGNSA. Losses at the gene ends were 6 bases for V and 1 base for J; bases not matched to a gene: 4. The CDR3 extends over 14 amino acids.

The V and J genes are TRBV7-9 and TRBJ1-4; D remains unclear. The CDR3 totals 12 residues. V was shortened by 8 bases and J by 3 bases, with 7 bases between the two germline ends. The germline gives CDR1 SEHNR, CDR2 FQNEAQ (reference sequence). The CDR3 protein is CASSRPNEKLFF. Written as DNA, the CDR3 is TGTGCCAGCTCCCGTCCTAATGAAAAACTGTTTTTT.

CDR3 DNA: TGTGCCAGCAGCCAAGGGGGCAGGGGGCTTTTCAGGGAGACCCAGTACTTC. As protein: CASSQGGRGLFRETQYF. The V call is TRBV3-1 (or the pseudogene TRBV3-2), the J call TRBJ2-5, with 8 bases lining up with TRBD1. Trimming removed 1 base from V and 5 bases from J; junction bases left unmatched: 12. The CDR3 totals 17 residues. The germline CDR1 and CDR2 sequences are LGHDT and YNNKEL (reference sequence).

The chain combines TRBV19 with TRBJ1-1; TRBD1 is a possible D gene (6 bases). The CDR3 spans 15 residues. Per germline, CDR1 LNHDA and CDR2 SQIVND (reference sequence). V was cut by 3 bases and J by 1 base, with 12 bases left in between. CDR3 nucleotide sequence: TGTGCCAGTAGTATCTTGGACAGCAAGAACACTGAAGCTTTCTTT. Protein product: CASSILDSKNTEAFF.

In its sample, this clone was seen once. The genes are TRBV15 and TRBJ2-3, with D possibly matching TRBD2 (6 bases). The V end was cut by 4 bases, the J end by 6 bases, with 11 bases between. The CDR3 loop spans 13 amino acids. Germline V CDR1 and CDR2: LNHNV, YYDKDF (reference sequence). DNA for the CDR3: TGTGCCACCAGCAAGACTAGTCCGGATACGCAGTATTTT. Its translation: CATSKTSPDTQYF.

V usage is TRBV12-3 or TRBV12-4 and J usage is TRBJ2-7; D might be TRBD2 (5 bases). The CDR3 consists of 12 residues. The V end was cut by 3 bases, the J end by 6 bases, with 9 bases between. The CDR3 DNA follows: TGTGCCAGCAGTTTCGAGGGATCCGAGCAGTACTTC. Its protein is CASSFEGSEQYF.

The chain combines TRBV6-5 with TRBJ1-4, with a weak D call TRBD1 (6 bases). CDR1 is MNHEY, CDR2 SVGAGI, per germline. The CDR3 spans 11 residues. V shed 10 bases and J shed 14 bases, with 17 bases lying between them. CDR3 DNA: TGTGCCATCTACGAGTGGGACAACCTGTTTTTT. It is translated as CAIYEWDNLFF.

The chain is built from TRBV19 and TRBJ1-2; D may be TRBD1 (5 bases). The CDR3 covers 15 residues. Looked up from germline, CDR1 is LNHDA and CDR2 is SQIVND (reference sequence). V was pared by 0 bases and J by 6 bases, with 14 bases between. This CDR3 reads CASSIDLRGIHGYTF. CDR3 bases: TGTGCCAGTAGTATAGATTTGCGGGGGATCCATGGCTACACCTTC.

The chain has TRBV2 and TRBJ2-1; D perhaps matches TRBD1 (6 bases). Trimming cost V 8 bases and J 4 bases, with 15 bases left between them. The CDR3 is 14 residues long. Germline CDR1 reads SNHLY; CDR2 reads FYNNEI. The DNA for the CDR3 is TGTGCCAGCCACCGGCCGGACAGTTACAATGAGCAGTTCTTC. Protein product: CASHRPDSYNEQFF.

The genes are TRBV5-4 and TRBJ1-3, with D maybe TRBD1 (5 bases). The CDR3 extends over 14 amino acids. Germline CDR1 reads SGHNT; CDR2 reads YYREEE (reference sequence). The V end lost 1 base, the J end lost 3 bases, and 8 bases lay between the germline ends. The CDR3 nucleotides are TGTGCCAGCAGCTTGCAGGGATATGGAAACACCATATATTTT. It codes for CASSLQGYGNTIYF.